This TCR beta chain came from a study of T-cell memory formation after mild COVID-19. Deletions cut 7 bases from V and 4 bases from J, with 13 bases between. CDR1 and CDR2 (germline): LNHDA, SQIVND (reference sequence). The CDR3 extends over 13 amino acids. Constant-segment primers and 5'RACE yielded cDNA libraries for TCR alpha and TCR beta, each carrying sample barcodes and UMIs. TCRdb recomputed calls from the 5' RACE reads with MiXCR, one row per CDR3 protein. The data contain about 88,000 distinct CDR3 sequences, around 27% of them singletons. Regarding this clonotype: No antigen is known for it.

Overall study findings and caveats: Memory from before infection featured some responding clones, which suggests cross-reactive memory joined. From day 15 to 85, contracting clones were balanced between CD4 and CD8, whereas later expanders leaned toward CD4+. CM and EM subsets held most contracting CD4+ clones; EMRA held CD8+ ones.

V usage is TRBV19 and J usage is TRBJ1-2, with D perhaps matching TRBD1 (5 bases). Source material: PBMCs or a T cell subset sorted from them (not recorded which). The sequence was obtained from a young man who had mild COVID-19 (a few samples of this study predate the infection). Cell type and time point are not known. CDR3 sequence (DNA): TGTGCCAGTAAAGCGGGGCCATCCTATGGCTACACCTTC. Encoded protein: CASKAGPSYGYTF.